This TCR beta chain was documented in a study of siplizumab effects on memory and regulatory T cells. TCRdb's table, derived via immunoSEQ multiplex PCR, lists solely in-frame clones and lacks some. The data hold approximately 94,000 clones, with approximately 94% observed a single time. Comments on this clone: Its antigen is unidentified.

Trimming took off 3 bases at V and 0 bases at J, with 10 bases between the two ends. The germline V gene encodes CDR1 MDHEN and CDR2 SYDVKM. This CDR3 has 15 residues. Notes on the study in general: The drug siplizumab significantly decreased the alloreactive sequences that could be traced to unstimulated CD4+ memory cells.

The chain uses TRBV28 and TRBJ2-3; D may be TRBD1 (6 bases). The TCR was taken from a human donor in good health. The sample was non-Treg CD4+ T cells sorted from blood. The CDR3 region is CASSLGALSTDTQYF. In nucleotides, the CDR3 is TGTGCCAGCAGTTTGGGGGCCCTTAGCACAGATACGCAGTATTTT.